This T cell receptor beta chain was sequenced in a study of blood T cell repertoires in COVID-19. Study summary: The samples span acute and convalescent COVID-19 from the United States, Italy and Spain.

Some clones are missing from TCRdb's copy, which holds only in-frame ones; the method was immunoSEQ multiplex PCR. The sample records 300,000 to 400,000 clones, about 89% being singletons. Germline lookup yields CDR1 ENHRY and CDR2 SYGVKD. The CDR3 contains 14 residues. J lost 1 base, V lost 6 bases, and 3 bases had no gene match. This clone has only one observation. This clonotype was sampled from a woman in her 50s who had recovered from COVID-19. Sequencing was performed on peripheral blood. The chain combines TRBV10-3 with TRBJ1-1, with 9 bases identical to TRBD1. The CDR3 loop reads CAIRWTGENTEAFF. The CDR3 DNA follows: TGTGCCATCAGATGGACAGGGGAGAACACTGAAGCTTTCTTT.